Following are 32 T cell receptor beta chains from one sample sequenced in a study of T cell clonality in common variable immunodeficiency. These TCRs' antigens remain unknown. Only in-frame clones appear in the TCRdb table, and some are missing; sequencing was by immunoSEQ multiplex PCR. This sample has approximately 26,000 clones and no singletons, with approximately 3.1% in the ten largest. Study results and caveats: Fewer deletions and N-nucleotide insertions were reportedly seen in common variable immunodeficiency TCR beta sequences.

The sequenced material came from peripheral blood mononuclear cells. These receptor sequences come from a human donor with common variable immunodeficiency.

This clone turned up a few times. The CDR3 end falls 3 residues outside the read, so it is completed with the germline J gene. The rearrangement links TRBV7-3 to TRBJ2-5; D remains unclear. Germline values: CDR1 SGHTA, CDR2 FQGTGA. This CDR3 region has 12 residues. Trimming removed 1 base from V and 5 bases from J, with 5 bases in between. Incomplete CDR3 DNA: TGTGCCAGCAGCTTAATCGGGGAGACC. This sequence encodes CASSLIGET. The full-length CDR3 reads as CASSLIGETQYF.

Points on this clone: Read data end 3 residues before the CDR3 end; the end is taken from the germline J gene. This chain uses TRBV7-6 with TRBJ2-7; 9 positions match TRBD1. The CDR3 is made up of 15 amino acids. J lost 6 bases, V lost 6 bases, and 12 bases had no gene match. Germline assignment: CDR1 SGHVS and CDR2 FNYEAQ. The CDR3 DNA, read in part, is TGTGCCAGCAGTTCCGGGACAGGGTTATCTGGCGAG. Amino acid sequence: CASSSGTGLSGE. The full CDR3 protein is CASSSGTGLSGEQYF.

This clone was counted ten times or more. From the germline J gene comes the end of the CDR3, since the read stops 3 residues before it. V is TRBV7-9 and J is TRBJ2-1, with 10 nucleotides matching TRBD1. The CDR3 runs to 15 residues. Germline loops: CDR1 SEHNR, CDR2 FQNEAQ (reference sequence). With V trimmed by 1 base and J by 7 bases, 4 bases remained unmatched. The CDR3 DNA, read in part, is TGTGCCAGCAGCTTAGGACAGGGGGCAACAAATGAG. The encoded protein is CASSLGQGATNE. The complete CDR3 sequence is CASSLGQGATNEQFF. The full variable domain, in which reference TRBV7-9 and TRBJ2-1 provide the parts outside the CDR3, is DTGVSQNPRHKITKRGQNVTFRCDPISEHNRLYWYRQTLGQGPEFLTYFQNEAQLEKSRLLSDRFSAERPKGSFSTLEIQRTEQGDSAMYLCASSLGQGATNEQFFGPGTRLTVL.

In this sample, this clone turned up a few times. From the germline J gene comes the end of the CDR3, since the read stops 3 residues before it. This rearrangement joins TRBV5-1 to TRBJ2-7; the D gene is possibly TRBD1 (6 bases). CDR3 length equals 14 residues. CDR1 and CDR2 (germline): SGHRS, YFSETQ. V was trimmed by 0 bases and J by 3 bases, leaving 10 bases between them. CDR3 residues: CASSLGQDFYEQYF. CDR3 bases read: TGCGCCAGCAGCTTGGGACAGGATTTCTACGAG. Variable domain in full (rest from reference TRBV5-1 and TRBJ2-7): KAGVTQTPRYLIKTRGQQVTLSCSPISGHRSVSWYQQTPGQGLQFLFEYFSETQRNKGNFPGRFSGRQFSNSRSEMNVSTLELGDSALYLCASSLGQDFYEQYFGPGTRLTVT.

The table lists this clone with many counts. The read ends 3 residues early relative to the CDR3; the germline J gene fills the gap. The chain joins TRBV20-1 to TRBJ1-1, with D unresolved. Germline CDR1 and CDR2: DFQATT and SNEGSKA (reference sequence). The V end lost 4 bases, the J end lost 5 bases, and 17 bases lay between the germline ends. This CDR3 spans 14 amino acids. CDR3 bases read: TGCAGTGCTAAGAAGCCCCTCGGGGAGACTGAA. It is translated as CSAKKPLGETE. The entire CDR3 sequence reads CSAKKPLGETEAFF.

Comment on this clone: The read terminates 3 residues ahead of where the CDR3 ends, so the germline J gene completes it. Other DNA sequences in this sample translate to the same CDR3. The chain links TRBV7-9 to TRBJ1-2; maybe TRBD1 (5 bases). There are 13 residues in the CDR3. In germline, CDR1 is SEHNR, CDR2 FQNEAQ (reference sequence). V was pared by 5 bases and J by 6 bases, with 13 bases between. The CDR3 spells CASSQRGGDGYTF. Incomplete CDR3 DNA: TGTGCCAGCAGCCAGCGCGGGGGGGATGGC.

In the case of this clone: The read ends 3 residues early relative to the CDR3; the germline J gene fills the gap. The rearrangement links TRBV2 to TRBJ1-1; 12 positions match TRBD1. Looked up from germline, CDR1 is SNHLY and CDR2 is FYNNEI. There are 16 residues in the CDR3. V lost 5 bases, J lost 6 bases, and 10 bases stayed unmatched. The CDR3 region is CASSSGQGASSAEAFF. Incomplete CDR3 DNA: TGTGCCAGCAGTTCGGGACAGGGGGCGTCCTCCGCTGAA.

The sequenced part of the CDR3 DNA is TGTGCCAGCAGCCCGTTTAGGAGGGACACCGGGGAG. Translating it yields CASSPFRRDTGE. The CDR3 in full is CASSPFRRDTGELFF. This chain joins TRBV7-3 and TRBJ2-2; D is possibly TRBD2 (6 bases). The observed sequence ends 3 residues before the CDR3 terminus, with the missing tail filled in from the germline J gene. Germline V gene data show CDR1 as SGHTA and CDR2 as FQGTGA. The CDR3 consists of 15 residues. V lost 5 bases and J lost 3, with 13 bases in between.

On this clone: The read gets to within 3 residues of the CDR3 end, and the germline J gene fills in the rest. The chain has TRBV7-9 and TRBJ1-6, with TRBD1 as a possible D gene (5 bases). The V gene's germline CDR1 is SEHNR and CDR2 FQNEAQ (reference sequence). The CDR3 has 15 residues. The V end was cut by 5 bases, the J end by 8 bases, with 16 bases between. CDR3 DNA (partial): TGTGCCAGCAGCCTGATTACAGGTATCCATTCACCC. Protein product: CASSLITGIHSP. The entire CDR3 sequence reads CASSLITGIHSPLHF.

This clone occurred a few times. The read ends 3 residues before the CDR3 terminus; that terminus is restored from the germline J gene. The chain combines TRBV7-3 with TRBJ2-1, with D maybe TRBD2 (5 bases). V was trimmed by 5 bases and J by 4 bases, leaving 12 bases between them. CDR1 is SGHTA and CDR2 is FQGTGA in the germline V gene. The CDR3 has 14 residues. Incomplete CDR3 DNA: TGTGCCAGCAGCCCGGGCGGGTTATACAATGAG. Translation: CASSPGGLYNE. The complete CDR3 sequence is CASSPGGLYNEQFF.

By share, this clone counts as medium-sized. The read gets to within 3 residues of the CDR3 end, and the germline J gene fills in the rest. This chain uses TRBV20-1 with TRBJ2-7; the match to TRBD2 covers 13 bases. CDR1 and CDR2 from the germline V gene are DFQATT and SNEGSKA (reference sequence). This CDR3 is 16 amino acids long. The ends lost 5 bases at V and 0 bases at J; junction bases unmatched: 7. CDR3 amino acids: CSASGTSGVSSYEQYF. CDR3 bases read: TGCAGTGCTTCCGGGACTAGCGGGGTTAGCTCCTACGAG.

This clone was recorded many times. The missing CDR3 end, 3 residues past where the read stops, is filled in from the germline J gene. V usage is TRBV20-1 and J usage is TRBJ1-6; D possibly corresponds to TRBD1 (6 bases). CDR1 DFQATT and CDR2 SNEGSKA come from the germline V gene (reference sequence). The V end lost 4 bases, the J end lost 2 bases, and 12 bases lay between the germline ends. This CDR3 is 15 amino acids long. The sequenced CDR3 bases are TGCAGTGCTAAACTAACAGGGACCTATAATTCACCC. Translated, it gives CSAKLTGTYNSP. The CDR3 in full is CSAKLTGTYNSPLHF.

The table lists this clone with a few counts. The sequenced part of the CDR3 DNA is TGTGCCAGCACACTAGCGGGGACCCTCTCCTACGAG. Translated: CASTLAGTLSYE. The entire CDR3 protein reads CASTLAGTLSYEQYF. V gene TRBV2 combines with J gene TRBJ2-7, with TRBD2 matching 10 bases. With the read ending 3 residues before the CDR3 end, the germline J gene is used to fill in that end. The CDR3 totals 15 residues. V was pared by 7 bases and J by 0 bases, with 6 bases of the junction left unmatched. CDR1 is SNHLY and CDR2 is FYNNEI in the germline V gene.

As to this clone: With the read ending 3 residues before the CDR3 end, the germline J gene is used to fill in that end. This chain uses TRBV7-6 with TRBJ1-1, with 10 bases matching TRBD1. With 1 base clipped from V and 4 bases from J, the junction kept 3 bases outside the gene matches. The CDR3 covers 15 residues. Germline V gene data show CDR1 as SGHVS and CDR2 as FNYEAQ. The part of the CDR3 DNA that was read is TGTGCCAGCAGCTTAGTAGGGACAGGGGTCACTGAA. Protein product: CASSLVGTGVTE. The full CDR3 is CASSLVGTGVTEAFF.

Comments on this clone: Read sequence stops 3 residues before the CDR3 end, and the germline J gene provides the missing end. The rearrangement uses TRBV2 and TRBJ2-6, with D possibly matching TRBD2 (6 bases). CDR3 length: 16 residues. Germline V CDR1 and CDR2: SNHLY, FYNNEI. V lost 3 bases and J 3 bases, leaving 12 bases between the germline ends. Incomplete CDR3 DNA: TGTGCCAGCAGTGACCCCACGGGGGTTGGGGCCAACGTC. This encodes CASSDPTGVGANV. The whole CDR3 protein is CASSDPTGVGANVLTF.

Comment on this clone: The sequence runs out 3 residues before the end of the CDR3; the remainder is reconstructed from the germline J gene. The rearrangement joins TRBV18 to TRBJ1-5; 7 positions match TRBD1. Germline CDR1 reads KGHSH; CDR2 reads LQKENI. Trimming removed 8 bases from V and 5 bases from J; junction bases left unmatched: 9. This CDR3 comprises 14 residues. CDR3 sequence: CASTATGFDQPQHF. The sequenced CDR3 bases are TGTGCCAGCACCGCGACAGGGTTTGATCAGCCC.

This clone was seen a few times. The read stops 3 residues short of the end of the CDR3; the missing end is completed from the germline J gene. This chain uses TRBV23-1 with TRBJ2-4; 11 bases are shared with TRBD2. TRBV23-1 is labeled an ORF, and its function is uncertain. The V segment lost 0 bases and the J segment 0 bases; nucleotides outside the gene matches: 1. The length of the CDR3 is 17 residues. This chain's CDR3 is CASSQSLAGVAKNIQYF. The sequenced part of the CDR3 DNA is TGCGCCAGCAGTCAATCACTAGCGGGGGTAGCCAAAAACATT.

The sample holds many counts of this clone. The CDR3 goes on 3 residues after the read ends, and that part is filled in from the germline J gene. The chain recombines TRBV15 with TRBJ2-1, with D possibly being TRBD1 (5 bases). Trimming removed 1 base from V and 5 bases from J, with 9 bases in between. CDR1 and CDR2 (germline): LNHNV, YYDKDF (reference sequence). This CDR3 comprises 14 residues. Here the CDR3 reads CATSRGSGNNEQFF. The CDR3 DNA, read in part, is TGTGCCACCAGCAGAGGTTCAGGGAACAATGAG.

This clone has just a few counts. The CDR3 is cut off 3 residues early in the read; its end comes from the germline J gene. The V gene is TRBV7-3, the J gene TRBJ2-5, with D tentatively TRBD1 (6 bases). The germline V gene has CDR1 SGHTA and CDR2 FQGTGA. The CDR3 totals 14 residues. Trimming stripped 5 bases from V and 5 bases from J, with 15 bases between. The sequenced CDR3 bases are TGTGCCAGCAGCCCCACCAGGGGAAGCGAGACC. This encodes CASSPTRGSET. The complete CDR3 protein is CASSPTRGSETQYF.

This clone was counted a few times. The CDR3 end lies 3 residues beyond the end of the read and is filled in from the germline J gene. V is TRBV7-8 and J is TRBJ1-3; 9 bases are shared with TRBD1. CDR3 length: 15 amino acids. V gave up 4 bases and J gave up 4 bases; unmatched junction bases: 5. Germline V lookup: CDR1 SGHVS, CDR2 FQNEAQ. CDR3 sequence reads: CASSYDRGSGNTIYF. The part of the CDR3 DNA that was read is TGTGCCAGCAGCTACGACAGGGGGTCCGGAAACACC.

With respect to this clone: Read data end 3 residues before the CDR3 end; the end is taken from the germline J gene. The chain has TRBV7-9 and TRBJ1-1; D might be TRBD1 (5 bases). CDR1 is SEHNR and CDR2 is FQNEAQ in the germline V gene (reference sequence). V was shortened by 7 bases and J by 4 bases, with 16 bases between the two germline ends. The CDR3 covers 14 residues. Here the CDR3 reads CASTRTGDPTEAFF. Partial CDR3 DNA: TGTGCCAGCACTCGAACAGGCGATCCCACTGAA. Combining the CDR3 with reference TRBV7-9 and TRBJ1-1 gives the whole variable domain DTGVSQNPRHKITKRGQNVTFRCDPISEHNRLYWYRQTLGQGPEFLTYFQNEAQLEKSRLLSDRFSAERPKGSFSTLEIQRTEQGDSAMYLCASTRTGDPTEAFFGQGTRLTVV.

This clone was seen more than once but under ten times. The CDR3 extends 3 residues past the end of the read, so its final part is completed from the germline J gene. V usage is TRBV2 and J usage is TRBJ1-6, with D perhaps matching TRBD1 (6 bases). This CDR3 is built from 14 residues. The V end lost 8 bases, the J end lost 7 bases, and 15 bases lay between the germline ends. Germline V CDR1 and CDR2: SNHLY, FYNNEI. The CDR3 sequence is CASSPGHQNSPLHF. The part of the CDR3 DNA that was read is TGTGCCAGCTCGCCGGGACACCAGAATTCACCC.

Many counts were recorded for this clone. The CDR3 goes on 3 residues after the read ends, and that part is filled in from the germline J gene. The gene calls are TRBV5-6 and TRBJ1-2; D possibly corresponds to TRBD1 (5 bases). The CDR3 totals 14 residues. V gave up 0 bases and J gave up 2 bases, with 8 bases separating them. The germline V gene has CDR1 SGHDT and CDR2 YYEEEE. This chain's CDR3 is CASSLARVNYGYTF. The DNA read from the CDR3 is TGTGCCAGCAGCTTGGCCAGGGTAAACTATGGC.

This clone has only a few counts. The CDR3 goes on 3 residues after the read ends, and that part is filled in from the germline J gene. The chain carries TRBV30 and TRBJ1-2, with 12 bases aligning to TRBD1. The CDR3 runs to 14 residues. CDR1 and CDR2 from the germline V gene are GTSNPN and SVGIG (reference sequence). CDR3 DNA (partial): TGTGCCTGGAGGGGACAGGGGGCTATTGGCGGC. This gives the protein CAWRGQGAIGG. The full CDR3 protein reads CAWRGQGAIGGYTF. The entire variable domain, with the rest obtained from reference TRBV30 and TRBJ1-2, is as follows: SQTIHQWPATLVQPVGSPLSLECTVEGTSNPNLYWYRQAAGRGLQLLFYSVGIGQISSEVPQNLSASRPQDRQFILSSKKLLLSDSGFYLCAWRGQGAIGGYTFGSGTRLTVV.

Comments on this clone: With the read ending 3 residues before the CDR3 end, the germline J gene is used to fill in that end. The V gene is TRBV2, the J gene TRBJ2-3; 12 bases map to TRBD2. Germline V CDR1 and CDR2: SNHLY, FYNNEI. J gave up 3 bases and V 7 bases, and 2 bases lay outside the gene matches. There are 14 residues in the CDR3. The part of the CDR3 DNA that was read is TGTGCCAGCACTAGCGGGGGGGCAACAGATACG. Translation: CASTSGGATDT. The full CDR3 is CASTSGGATDTQYF.

This clone was seen ten or more times. Coverage ceases 3 residues before the CDR3 finishes, and the germline J gene fills in the end. This rearrangement joins TRBV5-4 to TRBJ2-3; D remains ambiguous. The V gene lost 3 bases and the J gene lost 6 bases, with 17 bases spanning the gap. This CDR3 is built from 15 residues. From germline, CDR1 is SGHNT and CDR2 YYREEE (reference sequence). The CDR3 protein is CASSSDFLGPDTQYF. The part of the CDR3 DNA that was read is TGTGCCAGCAGCTCTGACTTTTTAGGTCCTGATACG.

This clone was seen a few times. With the read ending 3 residues before the CDR3 end, the germline J gene is used to fill in that end. The V call is TRBV13, the J call TRBJ2-5; 7 positions agree with TRBD1. This CDR3 has 16 residues. Trimming cost V 5 bases and J 5 bases; bases outside gene matches: 14. Looked up from germline, CDR1 is PRHDT and CDR2 is FYEKMQ (reference sequence). CDR3 in amino acids: CASSPRLGGGLETQYF. CDR3 bases read: TGTGCCAGCAGCCCACGATTAGGGGGCGGGTTGGAGACC.

A word on this clone: With the read ending 3 residues before the CDR3 end, the germline J gene is used to fill in that end. The chain couples TRBV7-2 to TRBJ2-2; D might be TRBD1 (5 bases). The CDR3 has 14 residues. Trimming cost V 7 bases and J 4 bases, with 13 bases left between them. From germline, CDR1 is SGHTA and CDR2 FQGNSA. The chain's CDR3 is CASTIGHLTGELFF. The covered CDR3 bases are TGTGCCAGCACTATCGGACATCTCACCGGGGAG.

Concerning this clone itself: Read coverage stops 3 residues before the CDR3 terminus; the germline J gene supplies the remainder. J is TRBJ2-1 and V is TRBV18; TRBD2 aligns across 13 bases. J lost 7 bases, V lost 4 bases, and 7 bases had no gene match. Germline CDR1 and CDR2: KGHSH and LQKENI. The CDR3 extends over 16 amino acids. The sequenced CDR3 bases are TGTGCCAGCTCACTACTAGCGGGGGGGCCCTGTAATGAG. Encoded protein: CASSLLAGGPCNE. The full-length CDR3 reads as CASSLLAGGPCNEQFF.

A few counts support this clone. The CDR3 sequence: CASSRQGNYGYTF. Partial CDR3 DNA: TGTGCCAGTAGTCGACAGGGGAACTATGGC. The chain uses TRBV19 and TRBJ1-2, with 8 bases identical to TRBD1. Sequencing ends 3 residues short of the CDR3 end; the germline J gene provides the rest. Germline CDR1 LNHDA, CDR2 SQIVND (reference sequence). This CDR3 is built from 13 residues. Germline trimming cut 5 bases from V and 2 bases from J; bases unmatched to any gene: 1.

This clone has a count of ten or more. The read ends 3 residues before the CDR3 terminus; that terminus is restored from the germline J gene. The chain has TRBV6-2 or TRBV6-3 and TRBJ2-5; 7 bases match TRBD2. Germline V CDR1 and CDR2: MNHEY, SVGEGT. The CDR3 loop spans 12 amino acids. V trimming: 4 bases; J trimming: 4 bases; junction bases outside the gene matches: 0. The CDR3 sequence is CASSWTRETQYF. The CDR3 DNA, read in part, is TGTGCCAGCAGTTGGACTAGAGAGACC.

Of note for this clone: A junction boundary mismatches the germline segment, possibly from a read error. The DNA ends 3 residues before the CDR3 does, and the rest of the CDR3 is filled in from the germline J gene. The chain joins TRBV7-7 to TRBJ2-3; 11 nucleotides agree with TRBD1. Germline loops: CDR1 SSHAT, CDR2 FNYEAQ (reference sequence). The CDR3 totals 15 residues. The covered CDR3 bases are TGTGCTAGCAGCTTACGGACAGGGGGCCCAGATACG. Translating it yields CASSLRTGGPDT. The entire CDR3 sequence reads CASSLRTGGPDTQYF.